The 18 T cell receptor beta chains listed next were all sequenced from one sample in a study of Graves' ophthalmopathy and Graves' hyperthyroidism (dated by TCRdb to 2017 to 2018). TCRdb lists the instrument as Illumina HiSeq 2000. TCR beta CDR3 regions were amplified from RNA transcripts for repertoire sequencing. The first round was an RT-PCR using HTBI primers with the Qiagen OneStep RT-PCR kit, and this first round was followed by a second-round multiplex PCR, then size selection and purification. TCRdb cleaned the public reads at Q25 with fastp, built clones with MiXCR and kept in-frame beta chains. Every distinct CDR3 protein forms one entry, paired with its most common genes and DNA. The table for this sample lists fewer than 400,000 distinct CDR3 sequences; 15% to 20% of them were counted only once. The ten largest clones take up 1.6% of the sample. Sequencing was performed on peripheral blood. The receptors stem from a woman between 18 and 30 years old with Graves' ophthalmopathy. Donor details come from another sample of the same person, matched by shared clones.

This clonotype came up many times. The chain recombines TRBV6-1 with TRBJ1-5; D call uncertain. The CDR3 loop spans 18 amino acids. Trimming removed 2 bases at V and 4 bases at J, with 21 bases between. The germline gives CDR1 MNHNS, CDR2 SASEGT. The CDR3 coding sequence is TGTGCCAGCAGTGAATTAAAGGGTTCCCGATACCTAAATCAGCCCCAGCATTTT. Amino acids: CASSELKGSRYLNQPQHF.

This clonotype was recorded many times. The V call is TRBV28, the J call TRBJ1-6; 8 bases fit TRBD1. The CDR3 covers 16 residues. Losses at the gene ends were 1 base for V and 8 bases for J; bases not matched to a gene: 7. Germline CDR1 is MDHEN and CDR2 is SYDVKM. The chain's CDR3 is CASSLYRTGWDSPLHF. CDR3 DNA: TGTGCCAGCAGTTTATACCGGACAGGGTGGGATTCACCCCTCCACTTT.

This clonotype was seen only a few times. The rearrangement joins TRBV15 to TRBJ2-7; unclear D gene. There are 15 residues in the CDR3. V lost 0 bases, J lost 0 bases, and 9 bases lay in between. The germline gives CDR1 LNHNV, CDR2 YYDKDF (reference sequence). CDR3 in amino acids: CATSRDRSISYEQYF. The CDR3 nucleotides are TGTGCCACCAGCAGAGATAGGTCCATCTCCTACGAGCAGTACTTC.

This clonotype has at least ten counts. This rearrangement joins TRBV10-1 to TRBJ2-2; TRBD1 aligns across 8 bases. The CDR3 runs to 15 residues. J gave up 3 bases and V 10 bases, and 10 bases lay outside the gene matches. Germline V gene lookup returns CDR1 WNHNN and CDR2 SYGVQD (reference sequence). The CDR3: CATAPDRAYTGELFF. Written as DNA, the CDR3 is TGCGCCACCGCGCCGGACAGGGCGTACACCGGGGAGCTGTTTTTT.

This clonotype is a singleton in its sample. This rearrangement joins TRBV20-1 to TRBJ2-7; unclear D gene. This CDR3 has 11 residues. Germline lookup yields CDR1 DFQATT and CDR2 SNEGSKA (reference sequence). V lost 6 bases and J 4 bases, leaving 10 bases between the germline ends. The CDR3 bases are TGCAGTGCCATCGACGGATACGAGCAGTACTTC. Encoded protein: CSAIDGYEQYF.

This clonotype was counted at least ten times. This rearrangement joins TRBV7-8 to TRBJ1-5, with no clear D. V gave up 1 base and J gave up 0 bases, with 7 bases separating them. Germline loops: CDR1 SGHVS, CDR2 FQNEAQ. The CDR3 extends over 15 amino acids. The CDR3 here is CASSLVADSNQPQHF. CDR3 coding DNA: TGTGCCAGCAGCTTAGTCGCGGATAGCAATCAGCCCCAGCATTTT.

There are many counts of this clonotype. The rearrangement joins TRBV19 to TRBJ2-5; tentative D call: TRBD1 (6 bases). The germline V gene encodes CDR1 LNHDA and CDR2 SQIVND (reference sequence). V gave up 2 bases and J gave up 2 bases, with 9 bases separating them. The CDR3 length is 14 residues. CDR3 residues: CASSIWTEQETQYF. CDR3 in DNA: TGTGCCAGTAGTATATGGACAGAGCAAGAGACCCAGTACTTC.

In its sample, this clonotype was seen many times. V is TRBV6-5 and J is TRBJ1-1; D is perhaps TRBD1 (5 bases). Germline CDR1 MNHEY, CDR2 SVGAGI. Trimming left V 0 bases short and J 6 bases short, with 11 bases between. The CDR3 sequence is 14 residues long. CDR3: CASSYSQGKAEAFF. DNA of the CDR3: TGTGCCAGCAGTTACTCTCAGGGAAAGGCTGAAGCTTTCTTT.

The sample holds many counts of this clonotype. The J gene is TRBJ2-7, the V gene TRBV12-3 or TRBV12-4; 8 bases are a match to TRBD1. The CDR3 is 13 amino acids. J gave up 4 bases and V 5 bases, and 4 bases lay outside the gene matches. The CDR3 reads CASSPRGRYEQYF. The CDR3 nucleotides read TGTGCCAGCAGTCCCAGGGGGCGGTACGAGCAGTACTTC.

In its sample, this clonotype was seen a few times. The chain combines TRBV10-3 with TRBJ2-7, with 7 bases lining up with TRBD1. Germline-derived CDR1 and CDR2 are ENHRY and SYGVKD. The CDR3 length is 13 residues. Losses at the gene ends were 10 bases for V and 0 bases for J; bases not matched to a gene: 6. The CDR3 protein is CATYPGGSYEQYF. In DNA form, the CDR3 reads TGTGCCACCTACCCAGGGGGCTCCTACGAGCAGTACTTC.

This clonotype occurred many times. The rearrangement uses TRBV29-1 and TRBJ2-6; D perhaps matches TRBD2 (6 bases). Per germline, CDR1 SQVTM and CDR2 ANQGSEA. Trimming cost V 6 bases and J 1 base, with 16 bases left between them. The CDR3 consists of 16 residues. The CDR3, as DNA: TGCAGCGTCCGGGGCAGGGAGGTTTCTGGGGCCAACGTCCTGACTTTC. This codes for CSVRGREVSGANVLTF. Looking up the rest from reference TRBV29-1 and TRBJ2-6 gives the full variable domain: SAVISQKPSRDICQRGTSLTIQCQVDSQVTMMFWYRQQPGQSLTLIATANQGSEATYESGFVIDKFPISRPNLTFSTLTVSNMSPEDSSIYLCSVRGREVSGANVLTFGAGSRLTVL.

This clonotype showed up many times. The chain joins TRBV25-1 to TRBJ1-2, with TRBD1 identical over 9 bases. V lost 4 bases, J lost 4 bases, and 4 bases stayed unmatched. Germline values: CDR1 MGHDK, CDR2 SYGVNS. This CDR3 has 14 residues. The CDR3 loop is CASSATGGPYGYTF. The CDR3 nucleotides are TGTGCCAGCAGTGCCACAGGGGGCCCCTATGGCTACACCTTC.

This clonotype has ten or more counts. This chain uses TRBV19 with TRBJ1-1, with D unclear. The ends were cut back, 5 bases at V and 10 bases at J, with 17 bases in the middle. The CDR3 sequence is 13 residues long. CDR1 is LNHDA and CDR2 is SQIVND in the germline V gene (reference sequence). In DNA form, the CDR3 reads TGTGCCAGTAGTTGGGCAGCTGGCGATTTAGCTTTCTTT. Its translation is CASSWAAGDLAFF.

This clonotype was recorded many times. The chain has TRBV6-1 and TRBJ1-6; unclear D gene. The V end was cut by 8 bases, the J end by 8 bases, with 4 bases between. The length of the CDR3 is 10 residues. The V gene's germline CDR1 is MNHNS and CDR2 SASEGT. The CDR3 loop reads CASGHSPLHF. Here the CDR3 DNA reads TGTGCCAGCGGCCATTCACCCCTCCACTTT.

This clonotype was recorded many times. The rearrangement links TRBV28 to TRBJ2-5; perhaps TRBD2 as D (6 bases). The V gene lost 9 bases and the J gene lost 4 bases, with 15 bases spanning the gap. CDR3 length: 13 residues. Per the germline V gene, CDR1 is MDHEN and CDR2 is SYDVKM. This CDR3 is CASRTGRPETQYF. CDR3 DNA sequence: TGTGCCAGTCGGACGGGGAGGCCAGAGACCCAGTACTTC.

This chain links TRBV6-5 with TRBJ2-5; a weak D match, TRBD1 (5 bases). Trimming took off 2 bases at V and 4 bases at J, with 14 bases between the two ends. Germline values: CDR1 MNHEY, CDR2 SVGAGI. CDR3 length equals 15 residues. CDR3: CASSYGRGWVETQYF. The DNA of the CDR3 is TGTGCCAGCAGTTACGGAAGGGGTTGGGTAGAGACCCAGTACTTC.

On this clonotype: The junction does not match germline at one end; this may be a read error. This chain connects TRBV19 to TRBJ1-2; perhaps TRBD1 as D (6 bases). CDR1 and CDR2 from the germline V gene are LNHDA and SQIVND (reference sequence). The CDR3 runs to 16 residues. In nucleotides, the CDR3 is TGTGCCAGTAGTATGGGGGCAGGGTCGGGCTATTATGGCCACACCTTC. Protein product: CASSMGAGSGYYGHTF.

The rearrangement joins TRBV12-3 or TRBV12-4 to TRBJ1-1; TRBD1 matches at 7 bases. The CDR3 runs 14 residues. After removal of 6 bases from V and 1 base from J, the junction contained 5 bases not matched to a gene. The CDR3 coding sequence is TGTGCCAGCAGAGAACAGGGGCAGAACACTGAAGCTTTCTTT. Its translation: CASREQGQNTEAFF.